This TCR beta chain was recorded in a study of spatial heterogeneity in lung cancer. Study at large: Sequence detection consistently recorded a greater number of beta-chain than alpha-chain sequences.

CDR3 length equals 14 residues. The germline gives CDR1 SGHTA, CDR2 FQGNSA. Trimming left V 8 bases short and J 4 bases short, with 16 bases between. Time point described: sample taken at primary tumor resection. The cohort: approximately 74 early-stage, untreated non-small cell lung cancer patients. The input material, whole RNA from tumor, nontumor lung or frozen PBMC, was sequenced unsorted. A distinct unique molecular identifier was carried by each TCR cDNA molecule. MiXCR, applied by TCRdb to the 5' RACE reads, yields one record per CDR3 protein. Seen here are some 80,000 distinct CDR3 sequences, roughly 8% observed once, and the top ten hold roughly 7.1%.

This clonotype was obtained from a male donor with early-stage non-small cell lung cancer. Sample: PBMCs, taken at surgery. The rearrangement links TRBV7-2 to TRBJ2-3, with D perhaps TRBD2 (6 bases). In nucleotides, the CDR3 is TGTGCCAGCCGACTAGGGAGGTCCCCAGATACGCAGTATTTT. Translated, it gives CASRLGRSPDTQYF.